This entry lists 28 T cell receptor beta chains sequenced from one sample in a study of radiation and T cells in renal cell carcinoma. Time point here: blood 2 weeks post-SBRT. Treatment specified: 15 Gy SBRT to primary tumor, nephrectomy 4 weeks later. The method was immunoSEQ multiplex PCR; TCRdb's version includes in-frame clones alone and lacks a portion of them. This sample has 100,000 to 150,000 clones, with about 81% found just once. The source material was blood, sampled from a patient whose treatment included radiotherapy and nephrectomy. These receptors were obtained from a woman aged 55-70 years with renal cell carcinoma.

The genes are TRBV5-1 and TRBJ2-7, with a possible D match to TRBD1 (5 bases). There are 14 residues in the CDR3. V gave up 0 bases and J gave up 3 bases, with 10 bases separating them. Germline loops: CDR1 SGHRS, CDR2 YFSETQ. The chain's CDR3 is CASSLEGHGYEQYF. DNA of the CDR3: TGCGCCAGCAGCTTGGAGGGGCACGGCTACGAGCAGTACTTC.

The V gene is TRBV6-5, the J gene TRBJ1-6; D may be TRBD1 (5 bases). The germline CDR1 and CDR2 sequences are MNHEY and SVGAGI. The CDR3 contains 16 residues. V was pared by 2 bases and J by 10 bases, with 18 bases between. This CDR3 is CASSYGAGGRWSPLHF. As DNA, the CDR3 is TGTGCCAGCAGTTACGGGGCCGGGGGGAGATGGTCACCCCTCCACTTT.

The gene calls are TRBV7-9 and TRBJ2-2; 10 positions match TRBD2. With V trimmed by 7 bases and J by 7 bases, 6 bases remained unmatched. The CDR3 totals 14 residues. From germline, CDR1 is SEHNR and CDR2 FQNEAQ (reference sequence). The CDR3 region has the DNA TGTGCCAGCAACCCTAGCGGGAGTGGCGGGGAGCTGTTTTTT. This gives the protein CASNPSGSGGELFF.

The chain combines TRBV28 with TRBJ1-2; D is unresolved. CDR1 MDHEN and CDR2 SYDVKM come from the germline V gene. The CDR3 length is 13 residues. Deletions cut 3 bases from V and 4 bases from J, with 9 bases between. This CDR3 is CASSFRGGYGYTF. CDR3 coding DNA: TGTGCCAGCAGTTTTAGAGGCGGCTATGGCTACACCTTC.

The CDR3: CASSLVFLGASGANVLTF. The CDR3 DNA sequence: TGTGCCAGCAGCTTAGTTTTCCTGGGGGCCTCTGGGGCCAACGTCCTGACTTTC. The J gene is TRBJ2-6, the V gene TRBV7-2, with a weak D call TRBD1 (6 bases). The length of the CDR3 is 18 residues. V dropped 1 base and J dropped 0 bases, with 13 bases sitting between them. Looked up from germline, CDR1 is SGHTA and CDR2 is FQGNSA.

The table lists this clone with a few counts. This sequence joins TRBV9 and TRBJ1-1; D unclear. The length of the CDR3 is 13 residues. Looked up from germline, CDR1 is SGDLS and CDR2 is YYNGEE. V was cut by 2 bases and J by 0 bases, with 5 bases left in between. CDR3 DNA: TGTGCCAGCAGCGTGTCTCTGAACACTGAAGCTTTCTTT. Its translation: CASSVSLNTEAFF.

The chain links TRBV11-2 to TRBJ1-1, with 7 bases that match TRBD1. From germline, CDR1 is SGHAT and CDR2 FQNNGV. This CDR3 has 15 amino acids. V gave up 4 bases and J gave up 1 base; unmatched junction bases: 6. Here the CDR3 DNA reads TGTGCCAGCAGCTCGGGGGGACAGCAGAACACTGAAGCTTTCTTT. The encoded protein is CASSSGGQQNTEAFF.

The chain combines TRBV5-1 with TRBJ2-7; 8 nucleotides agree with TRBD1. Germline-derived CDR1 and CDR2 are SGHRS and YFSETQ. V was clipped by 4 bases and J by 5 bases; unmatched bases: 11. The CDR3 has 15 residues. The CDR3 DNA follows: TGCGCCAGCAGCCTGACGCAGGGGGCGCAACACGAGCAGTACTTC. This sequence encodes CASSLTQGAQHEQYF.

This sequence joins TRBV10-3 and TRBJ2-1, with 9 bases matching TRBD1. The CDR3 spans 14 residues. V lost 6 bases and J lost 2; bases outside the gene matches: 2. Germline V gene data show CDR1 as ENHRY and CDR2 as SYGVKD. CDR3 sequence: CAIRGQGPYNEQFF. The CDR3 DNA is TGTGCCATCAGGGGACAGGGTCCCTACAATGAGCAGTTCTTC.

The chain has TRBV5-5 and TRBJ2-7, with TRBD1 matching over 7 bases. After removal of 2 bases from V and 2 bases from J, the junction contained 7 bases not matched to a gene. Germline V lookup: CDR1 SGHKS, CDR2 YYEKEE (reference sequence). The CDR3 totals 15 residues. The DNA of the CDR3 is TGTGCCAGCAGCTTTGGTTCGGGACAGACCTACGAGCAGTACTTC. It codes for CASSFGSGQTYEQYF. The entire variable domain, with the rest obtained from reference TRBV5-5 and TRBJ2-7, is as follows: DAGVTQSPTHLIKTRGQQVTLRCSPISGHKSVSWYQQVLGQGPQFIFQYYEKEERGRGNFPDRFSARQFPNYSSELNVNALLLGDSALYLCASSFGSGQTYEQYFGPGTRLTVT.

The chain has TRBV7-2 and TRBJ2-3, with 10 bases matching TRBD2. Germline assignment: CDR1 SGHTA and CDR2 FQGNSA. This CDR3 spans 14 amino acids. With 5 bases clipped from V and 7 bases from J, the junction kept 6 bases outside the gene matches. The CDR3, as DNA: TGTGCCAGCAGCCGCCCAGCGGGGGGGAATACGCAGTATTTT. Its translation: CASSRPAGGNTQYF. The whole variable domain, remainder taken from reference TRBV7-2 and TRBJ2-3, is GAGVSQSPSNKVTEKGKDVELRCDPISGHTALYWYRQSLGQGLEFLIYFQGNSAPDKSGLPSDRFSAERTGGSVSTLTIQRTQQEDSAVYLCASSRPAGGNTQYFGPGTRLTVL.

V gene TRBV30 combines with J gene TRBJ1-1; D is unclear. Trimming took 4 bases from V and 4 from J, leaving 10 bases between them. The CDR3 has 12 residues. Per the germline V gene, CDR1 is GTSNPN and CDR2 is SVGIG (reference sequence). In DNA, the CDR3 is TGTGCCTGGATACCGATGGGCACTGAAGCTTTCTTT. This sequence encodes CAWIPMGTEAFF. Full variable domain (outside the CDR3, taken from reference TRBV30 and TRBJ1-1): SQTIHQWPATLVQPVGSPLSLECTVEGTSNPNLYWYRQAAGRGLQLLFYSVGIGQISSEVPQNLSASRPQDRQFILSSKKLLLSDSGFYLCAWIPMGTEAFFGQGTRLTVV.

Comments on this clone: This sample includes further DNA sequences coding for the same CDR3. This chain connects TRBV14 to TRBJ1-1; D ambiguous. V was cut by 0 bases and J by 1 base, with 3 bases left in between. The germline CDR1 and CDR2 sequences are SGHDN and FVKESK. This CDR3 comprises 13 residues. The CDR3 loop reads CASSQDGNTEAFF. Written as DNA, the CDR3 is TGTGCCAGCAGCCAAGATGGGAACACTGAAGCTTTCTTT.

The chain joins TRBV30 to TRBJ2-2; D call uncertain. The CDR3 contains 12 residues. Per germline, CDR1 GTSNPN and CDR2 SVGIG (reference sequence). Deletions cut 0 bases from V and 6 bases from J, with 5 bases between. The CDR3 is CAWSVIPGELFF. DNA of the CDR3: TGTGCCTGGAGTGTAATCCCCGGGGAGCTGTTTTTT.

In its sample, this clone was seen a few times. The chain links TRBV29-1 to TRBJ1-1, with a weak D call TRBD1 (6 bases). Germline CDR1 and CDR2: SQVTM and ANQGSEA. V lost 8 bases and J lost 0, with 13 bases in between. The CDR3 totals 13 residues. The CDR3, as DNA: TGCAGCATCCGAGACAGGATGAACACTGAAGCTTTCTTT. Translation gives CSIRDRMNTEAFF.

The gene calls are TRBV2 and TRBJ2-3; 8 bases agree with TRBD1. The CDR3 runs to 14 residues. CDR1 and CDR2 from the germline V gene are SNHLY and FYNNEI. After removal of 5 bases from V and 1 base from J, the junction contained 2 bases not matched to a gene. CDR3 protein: CASSQDRGTDTQYF. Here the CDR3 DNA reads TGTGCCAGCAGTCAGGACAGGGGCACAGATACGCAGTATTTT.

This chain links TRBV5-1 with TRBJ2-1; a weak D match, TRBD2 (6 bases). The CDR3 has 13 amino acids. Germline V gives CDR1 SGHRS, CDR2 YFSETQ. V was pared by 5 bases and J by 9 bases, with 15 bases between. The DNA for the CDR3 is TGCGCCAGCAGAGGAGGGGCCGAGGGTGAGCAGTTCTTC. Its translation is CASRGGAEGEQFF.

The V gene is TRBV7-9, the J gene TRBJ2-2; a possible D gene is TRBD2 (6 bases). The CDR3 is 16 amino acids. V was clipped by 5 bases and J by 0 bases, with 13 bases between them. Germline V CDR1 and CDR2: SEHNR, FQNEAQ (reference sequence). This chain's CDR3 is CASSRGRGPNTGELFF. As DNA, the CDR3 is TGTGCCAGCAGCCGCGGGCGGGGCCCGAACACCGGGGAGCTGTTTTTT.

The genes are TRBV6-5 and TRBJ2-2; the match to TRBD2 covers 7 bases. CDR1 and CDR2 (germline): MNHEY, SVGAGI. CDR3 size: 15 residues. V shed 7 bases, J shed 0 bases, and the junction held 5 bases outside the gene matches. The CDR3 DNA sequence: TGTGCCAGCAAGCGCGGGAGCACGAACACCGGGGAGCTGTTTTTT. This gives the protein CASKRGSTNTGELFF.

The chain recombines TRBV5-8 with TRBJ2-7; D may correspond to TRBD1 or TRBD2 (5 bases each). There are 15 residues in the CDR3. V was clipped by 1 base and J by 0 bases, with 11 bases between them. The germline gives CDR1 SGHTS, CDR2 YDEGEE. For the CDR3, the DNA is TGTGCCAGCAGCTTGTATCAAGGGACCTCCTACGAGCAGTACTTC. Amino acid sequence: CASSLYQGTSYEQYF.

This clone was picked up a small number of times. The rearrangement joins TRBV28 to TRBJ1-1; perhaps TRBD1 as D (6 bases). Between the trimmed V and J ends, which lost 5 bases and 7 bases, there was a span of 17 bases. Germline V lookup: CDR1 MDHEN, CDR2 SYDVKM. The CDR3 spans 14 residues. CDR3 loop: CASSKQGILGEAFF. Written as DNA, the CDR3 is TGTGCCAGCAGTAAACAGGGAATACTAGGTGAAGCTTTCTTT.

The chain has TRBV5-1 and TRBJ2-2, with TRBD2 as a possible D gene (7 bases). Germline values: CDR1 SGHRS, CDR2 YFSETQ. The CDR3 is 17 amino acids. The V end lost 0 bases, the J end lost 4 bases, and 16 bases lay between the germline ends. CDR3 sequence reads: CASSLAGGPSGTGELFF. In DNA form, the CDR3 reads TGCGCCAGCAGCTTGGCCGGGGGGCCTTCGGGCACCGGGGAGCTGTTTTTT.

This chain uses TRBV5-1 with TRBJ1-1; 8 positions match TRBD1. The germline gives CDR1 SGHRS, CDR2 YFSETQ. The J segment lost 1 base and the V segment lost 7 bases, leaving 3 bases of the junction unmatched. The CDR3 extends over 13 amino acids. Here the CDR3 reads CASGDRGNTEAFF. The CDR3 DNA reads TGCGCCAGCGGCGACAGGGGGAACACTGAAGCTTTCTTT.

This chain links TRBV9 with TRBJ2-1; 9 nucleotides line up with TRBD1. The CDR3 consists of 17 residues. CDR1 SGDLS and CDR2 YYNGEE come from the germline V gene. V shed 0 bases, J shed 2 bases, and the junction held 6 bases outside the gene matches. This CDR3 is CASSVGMGQGTYNEQFF. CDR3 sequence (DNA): TGTGCCAGCAGCGTAGGAATGGGACAGGGAACCTACAATGAGCAGTTCTTC.

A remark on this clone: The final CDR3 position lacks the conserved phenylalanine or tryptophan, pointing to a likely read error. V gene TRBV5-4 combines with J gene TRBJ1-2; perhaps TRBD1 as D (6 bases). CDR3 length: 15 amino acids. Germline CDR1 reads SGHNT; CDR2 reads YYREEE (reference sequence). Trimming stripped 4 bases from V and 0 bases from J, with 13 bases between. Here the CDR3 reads CASSRRDTSNYGYTS. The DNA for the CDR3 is TGTGCCAGCAGCCGCCGGGACACCTCTAACTATGGCTACACCTCC.

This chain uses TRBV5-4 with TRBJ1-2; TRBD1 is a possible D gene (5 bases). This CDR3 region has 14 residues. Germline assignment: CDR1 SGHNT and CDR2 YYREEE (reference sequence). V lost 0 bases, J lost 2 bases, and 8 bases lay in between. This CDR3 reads CASSLAGSNYGYTF. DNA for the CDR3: TGTGCCAGCAGCTTGGCAGGGTCCAACTATGGCTACACCTTC.

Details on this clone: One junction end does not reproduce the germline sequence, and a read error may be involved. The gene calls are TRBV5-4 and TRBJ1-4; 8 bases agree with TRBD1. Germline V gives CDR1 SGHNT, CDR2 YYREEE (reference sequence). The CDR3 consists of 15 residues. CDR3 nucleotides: TGTGCCAGCAGTTATCCGGGACAGGTCCTAGGAAAAACTGTTTTT. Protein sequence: CASSYPGQVLGKTVF. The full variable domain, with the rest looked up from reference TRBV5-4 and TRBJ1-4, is ETGVTQSPTHLIKTRGQQVTLRCSSQSGHNTVSWYQQALGQGPQFIFQYYREEENGRGNFPPRFSGLQFPNYSSELNVNALELDDSALYLCASSYPGQVLGKTVFGSGTQLSVL.

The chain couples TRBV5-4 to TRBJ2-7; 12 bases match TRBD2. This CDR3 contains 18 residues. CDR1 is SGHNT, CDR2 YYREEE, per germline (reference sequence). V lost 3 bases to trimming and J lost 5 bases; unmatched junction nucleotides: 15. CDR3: CASSSGLAGPLAPDEQYF. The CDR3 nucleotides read TGTGCCAGCAGCTCCGGACTAGCGGGGCCGTTGGCTCCTGACGAGCAGTACTTC.